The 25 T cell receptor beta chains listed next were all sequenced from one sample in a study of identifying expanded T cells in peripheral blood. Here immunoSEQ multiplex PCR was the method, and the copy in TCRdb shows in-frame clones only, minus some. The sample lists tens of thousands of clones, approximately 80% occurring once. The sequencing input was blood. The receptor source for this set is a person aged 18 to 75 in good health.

The CDR3 nucleotides are TGTGCCTCCCGGAACTTCAATGAGCAGTTCTTC. It codes for CASRNFNEQFF. This sequence joins TRBV30 and TRBJ2-1, with D unresolved. The germline V and J ends were trimmed by 7 bases and 6 bases, with 10 bases remaining between them. Per the germline V gene, CDR1 is GTSNPN and CDR2 is SVGIG (reference sequence). The CDR3 runs to 11 residues.

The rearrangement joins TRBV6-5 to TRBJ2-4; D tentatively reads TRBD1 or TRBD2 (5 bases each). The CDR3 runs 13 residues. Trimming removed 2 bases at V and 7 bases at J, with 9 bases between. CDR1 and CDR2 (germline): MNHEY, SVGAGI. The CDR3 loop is CASSYTWGNIQYF. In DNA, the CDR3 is TGTGCCAGCAGTTACACTTGGGGGAACATTCAGTACTTC.

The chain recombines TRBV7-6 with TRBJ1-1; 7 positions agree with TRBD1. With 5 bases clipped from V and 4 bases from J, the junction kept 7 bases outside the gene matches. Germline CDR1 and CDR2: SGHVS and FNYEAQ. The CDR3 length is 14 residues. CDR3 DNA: TGTGCCAGCAGCCCCGCTACAGGGGTCACTGAAGCTTTCTTT. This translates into CASSPATGVTEAFF.

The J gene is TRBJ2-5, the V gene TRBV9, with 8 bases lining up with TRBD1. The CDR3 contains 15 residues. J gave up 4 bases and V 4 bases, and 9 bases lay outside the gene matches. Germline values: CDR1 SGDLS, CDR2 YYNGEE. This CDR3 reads CASSKSGRGPETQYF. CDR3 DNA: TGTGCCAGCAGCAAATCCGGCAGGGGGCCAGAGACCCAGTACTTC. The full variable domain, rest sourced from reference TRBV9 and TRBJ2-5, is DSGVTQTPKHLITATGQRVTLRCSPRSGDLSVYWYQQSLDQGLQFLIQYYNGEERAKGNILERFSAQQFPDLHSELNLSSLELGDSALYFCASSKSGRGPETQYFGPGTRLLVL.

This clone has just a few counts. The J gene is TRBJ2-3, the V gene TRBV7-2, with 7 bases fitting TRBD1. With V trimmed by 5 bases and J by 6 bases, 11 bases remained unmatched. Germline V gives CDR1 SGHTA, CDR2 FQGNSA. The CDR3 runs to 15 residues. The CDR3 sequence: CASSNRQGGRDTQYF. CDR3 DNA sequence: TGTGCCAGCAGCAATCGACAGGGCGGGCGGGATACGCAGTATTTT.

The CDR3 reads CASSSRAGSYNSPLHF. CDR3 in DNA: TGTGCCAGCTCAAGTCGGGCGGGCTCCTATAATTCACCCCTCCACTTT. V is TRBV18 and J is TRBJ1-6; D is unresolved. V gave up 5 bases and J gave up 0 bases, with 11 bases separating them. CDR1 and CDR2 from the germline V gene are KGHSH and LQKENI. The CDR3 is 16 amino acids.

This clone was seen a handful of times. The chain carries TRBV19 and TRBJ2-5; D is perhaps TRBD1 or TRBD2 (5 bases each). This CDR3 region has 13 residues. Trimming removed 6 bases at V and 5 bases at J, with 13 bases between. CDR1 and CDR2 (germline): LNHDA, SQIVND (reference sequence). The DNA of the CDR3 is TGTGCCAGTAGGGAAGGGGCGGGTGAGACCCAGTACTTC. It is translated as CASREGAGETQYF.

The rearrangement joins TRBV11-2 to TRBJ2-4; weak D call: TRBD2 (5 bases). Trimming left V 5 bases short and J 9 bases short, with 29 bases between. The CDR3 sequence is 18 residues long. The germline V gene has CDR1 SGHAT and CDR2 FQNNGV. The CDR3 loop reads CASSPPQREPLRPAIQYF. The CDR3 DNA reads TGTGCCAGCAGCCCCCCCCAGAGGGAACCTCTCAGACCGGCCATTCAGTACTTC.

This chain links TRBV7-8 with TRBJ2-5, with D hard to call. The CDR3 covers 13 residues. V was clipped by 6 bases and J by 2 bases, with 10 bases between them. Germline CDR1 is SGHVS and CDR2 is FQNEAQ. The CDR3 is CASRMGIQETQYF. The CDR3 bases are TGTGCCAGCAGGATGGGGATACAAGAGACCCAGTACTTC.

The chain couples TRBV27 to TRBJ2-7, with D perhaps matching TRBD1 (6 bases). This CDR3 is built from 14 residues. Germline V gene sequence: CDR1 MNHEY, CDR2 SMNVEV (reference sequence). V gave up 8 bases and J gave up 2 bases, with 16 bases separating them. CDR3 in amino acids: CASGRGGQTYEQYF. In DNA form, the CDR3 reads TGTGCCAGCGGCAGGGGCGGGCAGACCTACGAGCAGTACTTC.

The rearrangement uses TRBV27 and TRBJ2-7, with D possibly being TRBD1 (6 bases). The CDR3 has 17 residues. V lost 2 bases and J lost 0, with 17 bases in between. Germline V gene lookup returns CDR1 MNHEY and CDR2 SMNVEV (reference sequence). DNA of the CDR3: TGTGCCAGCAGTTTAAAGGGGGATAGAGGTAGCTCCTACGAGCAGTACTTC. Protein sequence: CASSLKGDRGSSYEQYF.

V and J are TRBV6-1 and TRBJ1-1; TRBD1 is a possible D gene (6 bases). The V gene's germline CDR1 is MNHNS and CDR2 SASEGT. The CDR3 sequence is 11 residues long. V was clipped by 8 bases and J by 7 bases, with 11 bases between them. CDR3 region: CASWKTGEAFF. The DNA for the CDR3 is TGTGCCAGCTGGAAGACAGGTGAAGCTTTCTTT.

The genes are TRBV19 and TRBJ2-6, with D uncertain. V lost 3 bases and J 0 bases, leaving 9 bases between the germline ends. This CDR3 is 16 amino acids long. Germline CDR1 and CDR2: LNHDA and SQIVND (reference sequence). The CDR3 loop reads CASSIGQFSGANVLTF. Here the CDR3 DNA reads TGTGCCAGTAGTATCGGTCAGTTCTCTGGGGCCAACGTCCTGACTTTC.

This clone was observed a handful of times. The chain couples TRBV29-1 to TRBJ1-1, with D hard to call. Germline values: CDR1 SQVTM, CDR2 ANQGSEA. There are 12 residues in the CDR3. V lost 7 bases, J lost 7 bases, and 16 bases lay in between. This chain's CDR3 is CSAVQRTHEAFF. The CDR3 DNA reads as TGCAGCGCGGTACAGCGTACTCATGAAGCTTTCTTT.

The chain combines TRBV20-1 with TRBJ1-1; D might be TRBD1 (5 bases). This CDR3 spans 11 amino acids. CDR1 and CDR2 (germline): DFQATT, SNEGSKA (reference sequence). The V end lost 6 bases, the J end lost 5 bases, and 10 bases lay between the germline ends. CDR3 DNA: TGCAGTGCAGCAGGGAAAACTGAAGCTTTCTTT. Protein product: CSAAGKTEAFF.

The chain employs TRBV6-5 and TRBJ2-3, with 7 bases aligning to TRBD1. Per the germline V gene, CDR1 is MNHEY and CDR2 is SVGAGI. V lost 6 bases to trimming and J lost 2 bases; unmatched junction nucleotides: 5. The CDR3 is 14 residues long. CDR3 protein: CASRPGQTTDTQYF. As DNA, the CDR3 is TGTGCCAGCAGGCCGGGACAGACCACAGATACGCAGTATTTT.

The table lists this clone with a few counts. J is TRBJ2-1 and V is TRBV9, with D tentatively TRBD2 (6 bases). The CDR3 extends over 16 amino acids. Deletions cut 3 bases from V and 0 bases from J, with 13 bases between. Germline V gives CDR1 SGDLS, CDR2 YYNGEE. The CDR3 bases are TGTGCCAGCAGCGACCAACGGGGGAGCTCCTACAATGAGCAGTTCTTC. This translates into CASSDQRGSSYNEQFF.

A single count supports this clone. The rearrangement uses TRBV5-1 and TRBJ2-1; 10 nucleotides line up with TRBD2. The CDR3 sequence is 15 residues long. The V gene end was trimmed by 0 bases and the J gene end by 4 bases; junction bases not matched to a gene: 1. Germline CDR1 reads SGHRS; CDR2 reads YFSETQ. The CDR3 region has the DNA TGCGCCAGCAGCTTGGGACTAGCGGGTTACAATGAGCAGTTCTTC. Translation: CASSLGLAGYNEQFF.

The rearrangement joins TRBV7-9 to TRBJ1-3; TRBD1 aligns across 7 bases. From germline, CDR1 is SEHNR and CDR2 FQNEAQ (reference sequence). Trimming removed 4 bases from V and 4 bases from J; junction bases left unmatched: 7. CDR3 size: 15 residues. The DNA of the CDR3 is TGTGCCAGCAGCTCGACAGGGTCACTAGGAAACACCATATATTTT. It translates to CASSSTGSLGNTIYF.

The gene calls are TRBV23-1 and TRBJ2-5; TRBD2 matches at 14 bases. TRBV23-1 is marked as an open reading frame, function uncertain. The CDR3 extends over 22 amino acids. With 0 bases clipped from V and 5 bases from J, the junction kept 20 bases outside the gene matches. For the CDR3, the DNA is TGCGCCAGCAGTCAATCGGGACTAGCGGGGGAGAACCGGAAAATAGGTTACGAGACCCAGTACTTC. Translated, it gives CASSQSGLAGENRKIGYETQYF.

The CDR3 nucleotides are TGTGCCAGCACGACGGGGGGTTCCACAGATACGCAGTATTTT. Translating it yields CASTTGGSTDTQYF. The chain has TRBV6-1 and TRBJ2-3; 7 bases align to TRBD2. V lost 7 bases, J lost 2 bases, and 6 bases stayed unmatched. Germline V CDR1 and CDR2: MNHNS, SASEGT. This CDR3 region has 14 residues.

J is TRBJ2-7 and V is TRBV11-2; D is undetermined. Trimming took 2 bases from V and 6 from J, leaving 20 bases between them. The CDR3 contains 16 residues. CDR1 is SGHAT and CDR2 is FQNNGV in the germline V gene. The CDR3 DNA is TGTGCCAGCAGCTTAAGCCTCCGAACCGGTTCGGGCGAGCAGTACTTC. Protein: CASSLSLRTGSGEQYF.

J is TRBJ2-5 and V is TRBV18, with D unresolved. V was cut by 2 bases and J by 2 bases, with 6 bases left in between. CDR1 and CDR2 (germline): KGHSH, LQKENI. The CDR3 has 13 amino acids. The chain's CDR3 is CASSPGVQETQYF. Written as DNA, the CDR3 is TGTGCCAGCTCACCAGGGGTACAAGAGACCCAGTACTTC.

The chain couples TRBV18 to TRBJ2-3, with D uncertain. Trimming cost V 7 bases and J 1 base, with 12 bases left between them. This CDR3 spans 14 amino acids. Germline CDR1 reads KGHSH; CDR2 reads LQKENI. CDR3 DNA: TGTGCCAGCTGCCTATCAGTTGGCACAGATACGCAGTATTTT. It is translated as CASCLSVGTDTQYF.

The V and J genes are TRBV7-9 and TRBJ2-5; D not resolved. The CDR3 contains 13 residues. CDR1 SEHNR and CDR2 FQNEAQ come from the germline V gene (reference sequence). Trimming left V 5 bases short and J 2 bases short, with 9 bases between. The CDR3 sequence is CASSLPPQETQYF. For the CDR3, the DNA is TGTGCCAGCAGCCTCCCCCCGCAAGAGACCCAGTACTTC.